This entry is about one T cell receptor (beta chain). This clone was counted a few times. The antigen it binds to is not known. Base qualities are not at hand, and no much larger clone is one base apart. The V end loses 1 base and the J end loses 3 bases, and a stretch of 9 bases separates them. The germline V gene sets CDR1 to SGHTA and CDR2 to FQGNSA. From its cysteine to its phenylalanine, the CDR3 spans 14 amino acids. CDR3 DNA only is kept here, 42 bases in frame from base 1. These data belong to a study of brain metastases from non-small cell lung cancer (dated 2019 in TCRdb). Background for the entire study: The immune microenvironment of paired resected primary tumors and brain metastases from non-small-cell lung cancer patients was profiled.

The cohort was made up of 35 to 40 patients with surgically resected non-small-cell lung cancer, each of whom had both a primary tumor specimen and a brain metastasis specimen. The tumor specimens used were formalin-fixed, paraffin-embedded tissues taken from archives. General findings and caveats noted by the study authors: T-cell infiltration was lower in brain metastases than in primary tumors (P < 0.001). TCR repertoires were found to be largely shared between paired brain metastases and primary tumors, although sparse T-cell densities were observed in the brain metastases. Compared with the matched primary tumors, around 64% of brain metastases appeared to show expanded T-cell clones.

The library was obtained by the immunoSEQ multiplex PCR assay. T-cell receptor beta chain repertoire sequencing was carried out together with a 770-gene immune expression panel. TCRdb holds this immuneACCESS table with in-frame rearrangements only. Some clones are missing; in checked studies, unresolved V genes explain under half, and the rest has no known cause. This sample gives some 4,000 clones in total; about 90% of them show up just once. The ten largest account for 3% to 4% of the sample. This sequence was found in a donor at least 40 years old with non-small cell lung cancer. The chain links TRBV7-2 with TRBJ1-1; there is no confident call for the D gene. Sample: primary lung tumor tissue. Taken with the paper, the label for cell subset or site translates to: primary lung tumor paired with brain metastasis. The bases are TGTGCCAGCAGCTTAGTTCCCCGGGACACTGAAGCTTTCTTT. It specifies CASSLVPRDTEAFF.